This T cell receptor (beta chain) was found in a study of blood T cell repertoires in COVID-19. Study details: Samples taken during acute and convalescent COVID-19 were collected in the United States, Italy and Spain. Sources were T cells, B-cell-depleted T cells, or PBMCs; the material itself was cDNA or gDNA.

The CDR3 spans 15 residues. V dropped 1 base and J dropped 4; count of bases not matched to a gene: 6. The germline gives CDR1 LGHDT, CDR2 YNNKEL (reference sequence). Under the authors' procedure: Estimation of nucleated cell counts relied on the amplification of reference gene primers. Produced via immunoSEQ multiplex PCR; TCRdb's table is partial and in-frame only. Clone size and V and J calls were adopted from that table, with D and trimming inferred from the DNA. The sample lists tens of thousands of clones, about 83% occurring once. The sequencing input was peripheral blood. The chain links TRBV3-1 (or the pseudogene TRBV3-2) to TRBJ2-7; 8 bases are a match to TRBD1. The clonotype originates from a woman of 80 years or more with active or convalescent COVID-19. CDR3: CASSQAQGALYEQYF. The CDR3 DNA follows: TGTGCCAGCAGCCAAGCCCAGGGGGCGCTATACGAGCAGTACTTC.